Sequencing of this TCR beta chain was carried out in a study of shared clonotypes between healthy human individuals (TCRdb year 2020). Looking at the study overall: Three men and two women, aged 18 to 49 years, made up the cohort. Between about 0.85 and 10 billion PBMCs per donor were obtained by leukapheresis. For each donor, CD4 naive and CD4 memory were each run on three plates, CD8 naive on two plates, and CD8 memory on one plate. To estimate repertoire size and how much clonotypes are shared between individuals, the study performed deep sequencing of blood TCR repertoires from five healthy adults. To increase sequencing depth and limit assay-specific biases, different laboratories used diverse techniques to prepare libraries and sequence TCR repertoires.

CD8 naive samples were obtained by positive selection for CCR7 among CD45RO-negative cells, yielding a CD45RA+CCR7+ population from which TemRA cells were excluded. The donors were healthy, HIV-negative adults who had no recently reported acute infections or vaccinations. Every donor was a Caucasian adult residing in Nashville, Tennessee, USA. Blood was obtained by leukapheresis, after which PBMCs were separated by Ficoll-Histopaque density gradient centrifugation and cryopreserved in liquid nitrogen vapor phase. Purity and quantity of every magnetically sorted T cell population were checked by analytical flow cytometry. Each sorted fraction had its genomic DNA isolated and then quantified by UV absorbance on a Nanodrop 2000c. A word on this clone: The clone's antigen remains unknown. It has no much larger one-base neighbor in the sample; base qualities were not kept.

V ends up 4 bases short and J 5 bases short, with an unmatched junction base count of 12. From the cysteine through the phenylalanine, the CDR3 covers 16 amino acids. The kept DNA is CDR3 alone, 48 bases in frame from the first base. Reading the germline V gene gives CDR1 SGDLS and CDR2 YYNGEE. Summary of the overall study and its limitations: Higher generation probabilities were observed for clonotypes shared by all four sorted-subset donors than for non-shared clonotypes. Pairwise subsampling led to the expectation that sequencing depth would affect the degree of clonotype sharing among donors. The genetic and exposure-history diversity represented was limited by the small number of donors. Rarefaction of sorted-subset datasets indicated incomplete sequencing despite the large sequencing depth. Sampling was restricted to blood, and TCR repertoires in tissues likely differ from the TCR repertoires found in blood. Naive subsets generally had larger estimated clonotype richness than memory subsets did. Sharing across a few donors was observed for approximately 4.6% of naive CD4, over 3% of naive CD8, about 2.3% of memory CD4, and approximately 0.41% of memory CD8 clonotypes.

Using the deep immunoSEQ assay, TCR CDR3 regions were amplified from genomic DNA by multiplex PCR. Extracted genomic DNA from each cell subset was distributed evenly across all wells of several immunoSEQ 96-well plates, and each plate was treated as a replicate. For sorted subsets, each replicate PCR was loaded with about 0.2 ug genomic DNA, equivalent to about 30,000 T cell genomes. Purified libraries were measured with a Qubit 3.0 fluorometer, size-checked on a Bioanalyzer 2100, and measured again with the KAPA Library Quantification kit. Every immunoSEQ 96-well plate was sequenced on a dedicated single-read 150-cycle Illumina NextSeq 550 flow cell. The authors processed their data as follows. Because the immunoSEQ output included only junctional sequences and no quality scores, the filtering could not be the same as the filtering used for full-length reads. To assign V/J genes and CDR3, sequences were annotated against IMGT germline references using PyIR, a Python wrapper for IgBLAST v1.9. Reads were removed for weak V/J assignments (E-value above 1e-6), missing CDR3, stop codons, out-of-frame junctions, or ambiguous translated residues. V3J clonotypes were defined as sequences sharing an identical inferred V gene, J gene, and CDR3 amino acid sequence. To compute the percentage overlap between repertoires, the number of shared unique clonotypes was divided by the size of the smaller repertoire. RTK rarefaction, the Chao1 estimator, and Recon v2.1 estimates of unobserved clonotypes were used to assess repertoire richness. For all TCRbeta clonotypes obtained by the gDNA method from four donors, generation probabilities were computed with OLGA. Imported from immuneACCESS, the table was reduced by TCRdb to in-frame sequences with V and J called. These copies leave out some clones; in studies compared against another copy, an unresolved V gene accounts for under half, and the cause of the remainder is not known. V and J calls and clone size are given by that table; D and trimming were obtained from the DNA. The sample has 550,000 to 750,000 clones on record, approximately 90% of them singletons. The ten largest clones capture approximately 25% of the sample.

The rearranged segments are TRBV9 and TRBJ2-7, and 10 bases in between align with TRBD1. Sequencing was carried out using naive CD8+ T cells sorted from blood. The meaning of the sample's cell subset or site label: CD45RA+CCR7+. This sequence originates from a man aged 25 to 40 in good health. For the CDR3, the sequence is CASSLRTRDRGNEQYF. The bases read TGTGCCAGCAGCCTTCGGACCCGGGACAGGGGTAACGAGCAGTACTTC.